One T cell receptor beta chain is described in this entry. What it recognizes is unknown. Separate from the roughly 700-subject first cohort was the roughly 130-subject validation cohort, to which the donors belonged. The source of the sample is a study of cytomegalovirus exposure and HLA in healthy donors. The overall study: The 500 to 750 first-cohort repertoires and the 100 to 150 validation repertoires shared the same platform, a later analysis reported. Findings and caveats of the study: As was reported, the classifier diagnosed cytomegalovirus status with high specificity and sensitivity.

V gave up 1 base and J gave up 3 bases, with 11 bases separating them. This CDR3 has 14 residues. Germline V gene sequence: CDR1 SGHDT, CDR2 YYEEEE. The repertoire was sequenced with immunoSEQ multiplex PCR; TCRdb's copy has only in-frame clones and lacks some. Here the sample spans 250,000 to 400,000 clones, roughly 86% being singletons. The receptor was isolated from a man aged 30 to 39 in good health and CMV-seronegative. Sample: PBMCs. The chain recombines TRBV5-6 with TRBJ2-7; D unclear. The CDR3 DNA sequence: TGTGCCAGCAGCTTGTGGTATTCAGACTACGAGCAGTACTTC. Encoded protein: CASSLWYSDYEQYF.